This T cell receptor beta chain originates from a study of Ad26.COV2.S vaccination and SARS-CoV-2 variants. Study-wide findings and caveats: Spike-specific TCR breadth was greater in vaccine than placebo recipients.

Note on this clone: Its antigen is undetermined.

The treatment denotes: about 20 received Ad26.COV2.S at low or high dose, single or two shots; about 5 received placebo; per-sample allocation not given. Specimen acquisition occurred on day 63 following the initial vaccine or placebo injection. Assay used: immunoSEQ multiplex PCR; TCRdb lists only in-frame clones, some missing. The sample includes around 320,000 clones, over 75% of them seen just once. This material consisted of peripheral blood, taken in a trial of Ad26.COV2.S vaccine versus placebo. The TCR originated in a person between 18 and 65 years old who received the Ad26.COV2.S COVID-19 vaccine or a placebo.

The CDR3 region is CASSRQGFGAFF. The CDR3 nucleotides are TGCGCCAGCAGCCGCCAGGGGTTTGGAGCTTTCTTT. The chain is built from TRBV4-1 and TRBJ1-1; D may be TRBD1 (6 bases). The V end was cut by 4 bases, the J end by 10 bases, with 13 bases between. Germline V gene data show CDR1 as MGHRA and CDR2 as YSYEKL. This CDR3 comprises 12 residues.